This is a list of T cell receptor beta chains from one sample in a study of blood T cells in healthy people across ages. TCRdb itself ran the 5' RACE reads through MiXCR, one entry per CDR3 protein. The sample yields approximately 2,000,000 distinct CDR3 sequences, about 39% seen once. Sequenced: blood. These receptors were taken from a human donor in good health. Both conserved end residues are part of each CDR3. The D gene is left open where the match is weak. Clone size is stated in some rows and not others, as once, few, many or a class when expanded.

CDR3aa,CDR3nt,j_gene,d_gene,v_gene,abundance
CASSQGTYRTTGELFF,TGCGCCAGCAGCCAAGGGACATATCGAACAACCGGGGAGCTGTTTTTT,TRBJ2-2,.,TRBV4-3,.
CAVSESPSWQPQHF,TGTGCCGTCAGTGAGTCCCCCTCCTGGCAGCCCCAGCATTTT,TRBJ1-5,.,TRBV10-3,.
CASSPTGQGAAGNTIYF,TGTGCCAGCAGCCCAACGGGACAGGGGGCGGCTGGAAACACCATATATTTT,TRBJ1-3,TRBD1,TRBV7-9,.
CASSLDRPQVSAYRVLHYGYTF,TGTGCCAGCAGCTTAGATCGACCTCAAGTCTCAGCCTACAGGGTATTACACTATGGCTACACCTTC,TRBJ1-2,.,TRBV11-2,few
CSVETSMGYEQYF,TGCAGCGTTGAGACCAGCATGGGGTACGAGCAGTACTTC,TRBJ2-7,.,TRBV29-1,.
CASSLTGLTSYNEQFF,TGTGCCAGCAGTTTAACGGGACTCACCTCCTACAATGAGCAGTTCTTC,TRBJ2-1,.,TRBV27,few
CSAIPAMSPIELGGGETQYF,TGCAGTGCTATCCCCGCTATGTCCCCGATAGAGTTAGGGGGAGGAGAGACCCAGTACTTC,TRBJ2-5,.,TRBV20-1,few
CASSLGTQETQFF,TGCGCCAGCAGCTTGGGGACCCAAGAGACCCAGTTCTTC,TRBJ2-1,.,TRBV5-1,.
CSASPGPDTEYF,TGCAGTGCTAGCCCGGGTCCGGACACGGAGTACTTC,TRBJ2-4,.,TRBV20-1,.
CASSLGQGGDEQYF,TGTGCCAGCAGCTTGGGACAGGGCGGCGACGAGCAGTACTTC,TRBJ2-7,TRBD1,TRBV5-1,.
CASSFTMLLGETQYF,TGTGCCAGCAGCTTTACAATGCTATTGGGGGAGACCCAGTACTTC,TRBJ2-5,.,TRBV7-2,.
CASTLGGAETEAFF,TGTGCCAGCACCCTCGGGGGGGCGGAAACTGAAGCTTTCTTT,TRBJ1-1,.,TRBV5-6,.
CSGETNRFNEQFF,TGCAGCGGTGAAACTAACCGTTTTAATGAGCAGTTCTTC,TRBJ2-1,.,TRBV29-1,once
CASSRKLRQGGYTF,TGTGCCAGCAGTCGAAAGCTTAGACAGGGGGGCTACACCTTC,TRBJ1-2,TRBD1,TRBV28,.
CSVGTQNGYGYTF,TGCAGCGTCGGGACGCAAAACGGGTATGGCTACACCTTC,TRBJ1-2,.,TRBV29-1,.
CSVGGWTAYEQYF,TGCAGCGTTGGCGGATGGACGGCCTACGAGCAGTACTTC,TRBJ2-7,.,TRBV29-1,.
CSATGTVEKLFF,TGCAGTGCTACCGGGACAGTTGAAAAACTGTTTTTT,TRBJ1-4,TRBD1,TRBV20-1,.
CSAQTSGGASYNEQFF,TGCAGTGCCCAGACTAGCGGGGGGGCGTCCTACAATGAGCAGTTCTTC,TRBJ2-1,TRBD2,TRBV20-1,few
CSAPGGFSTDTQYF,TGCAGTGCCCCTGGGGGTTTCAGCACAGATACGCAGTATTTT,TRBJ2-3,.,TRBV20-1,few
CASSDSQFYGYTF,TGTGCCAGCAGTGATAGTCAGTTCTATGGCTACACCTTC,TRBJ1-2,.,TRBV2,few
CASSEAGSHNEQFF,TGTGCCAGCAGTGAAGCAGGCAGTCACAATGAGCAGTTCTTC,TRBJ2-1,.,TRBV6-1,few
CASRYAGTANSPPHF,TGTGCCAGCAGATACGCCGGGACAGCTAATTCACCCCCCCACTTT,TRBJ1-6,TRBD1,TRBV12-3/TRBV12-4,.
CASSDLRVGAFF,TGTGCCAGCAGCGACCTCAGGGTAGGCGCTTTCTTT,TRBJ1-1,.,TRBV25-1,.
CASQPRGEEYLTYEQYF,TGTGCCAGCCAGCCTCGAGGGGAAGAATACCTTACCTACGAGCAGTACTTC,TRBJ2-7,.,TRBV7-9,few
CASSSREPGIAGGLDQETQYF,TGTGCCAGCAGCTCACGCGAACCCGGAATAGCGGGGGGACTCGACCAAGAGACCCAGTACTTC,TRBJ2-5,TRBD2,TRBV7-3,few
CASSLRTSGNYNEQFF,TGTGCCAGCAGTTTAAGGACTAGCGGGAACTACAATGAGCAGTTCTTC,TRBJ2-1,TRBD2,TRBV6-2/TRBV6-3,.
CASSLGMGDTQYF,TGTGCCAGCAGTTTGGGCATGGGGGATACGCAGTATTTT,TRBJ2-3,.,TRBV11-2,many
CASSQYEGQEQYF,TGCGCCAGCAGCCAATATGAGGGACAGGAGCAGTACTTC,TRBJ2-7,TRBD1,TRBV4-1,.
CASSHGDSQYNEQYF,TGCGCCAGCAGCCACGGGGACTCACAATACAATGAGCAGTACTTC,TRBJ2-5,.,TRBV4-1,.
CASSPPGPSYEQYF,TGTGCCAGCAGCCCCCCGGGACCCTCGTACGAGCAGTACTTC,TRBJ2-7,.,TRBV7-2,few
CASSGSRTSTGELFF,TGTGCCAGCAGTGGTAGCAGGACATCTACCGGGGAGCTGTTTTTT,TRBJ2-2,.,TRBV2,few
CSATAGTLKNEQFF,TGCAGTGCCACCGCCGGGACTCTCAAGAATGAGCAGTTCTTC,TRBJ2-1,.,TRBV20-1,.
CASSVDRTNEQFF,TGTGCCAGCAGCGTCGACAGAACCAATGAGCAGTTCTTC,TRBJ2-1,.,TRBV7-8,few
CASSHGGLANYGYTF,TGTGCCAGCAGCCACGGCGGCCTGGCTAACTATGGCTACACCTTC,TRBJ1-2,.,TRBV4-2,.
CASSSRDGLNEKLFF,TGTGCCAGCAGCTCGAGGGACGGGCTTAATGAAAAACTGTTTTTT,TRBJ1-4,.,TRBV13,.
CASSPQGGENTGELFF,TGCGCCAGCAGCCCCCAGGGGGGGGAGAACACCGGGGAGCTGTTTTTT,TRBJ2-2,.,TRBV5-1,.
CASSLTDVRSTDTQYF,TGTGCCAGCAGTCTAACGGACGTAAGAAGCACAGATACGCAGTATTTT,TRBJ2-3,.,TRBV6-6,.
CASSLAPGQATNEKLFF,TGCGCCAGCAGCTTGGCCCCGGGACAGGCAACTAATGAAAAACTGTTTTTT,TRBJ1-4,TRBD1,TRBV5-1,few
CASSYAPLGETEAFF,TGTGCCAGCAGTTACGCCCCGCTCGGTGAGACTGAAGCTTTCTTT,TRBJ1-1,.,TRBV6-5,.
CASSLLLAGGEQYF,TGTGCCAGCAGCTTACTCCTAGCGGGAGGCGAGCAGTACTTC,TRBJ2-7,TRBD2,TRBV7-8,.
CASSQEDGNYGYTF,TGTGCCAGCAGCCAAGAAGACGGGAACTATGGCTACACCTTC,TRBJ1-2,.,TRBV4-2,.
CATRTGQETQYF,TGTGCCACCCGGACAGGCCAAGAGACCCAGTACTTC,TRBJ2-5,TRBD1,TRBV10-3,few
CASRKGLSPAYNEQFF,TGTGCCAGCAGAAAAGGGCTGAGCCCCGCCTACAATGAGCAGTTCTTC,TRBJ2-1,.,TRBV6-5,.
CASSYRWWEAFF,TGTGCCAGCAGCTACAGGTGGTGGGAAGCTTTCTTT,TRBJ1-1,.,TRBV7-2,.